This TCR beta chain was captured in a study of OX40 agonist ivuxolimab in advanced cancers. Study findings and constraints: Low levels of normalized T-cell clonal expansion also appeared in some nonresponders.

The V and J ends lost 4 bases and 6 bases respectively, with 9 bases between them. This CDR3 spans 12 amino acids. Germline CDR1 is SGDLS and CDR2 is YYNGEE. A note on this clone: Its target is unknown.

Libraries were prepared by immunoSEQ multiplex PCR; TCRdb keeps only in-frame clonotypes and omits some of them. The repertoire holds approximately 77,000 clones, 85% to 90% seen once, with roughly 2.2% in the top ten. The sample in question was CD4+ or CD8+ T cells sorted from blood, obtained in a trial of the OX40 agonist ivuxolimab. The receptor comes from an adult with an advanced solid tumor such as melanoma, head and neck, liver or kidney cancer. V usage is TRBV9 and J usage is TRBJ2-3; D gene unclear. CDR3 in DNA: TGTGCCAGCAGCCCCTATCGGGATACGCAGTATTTT. Translated, it gives CASSPYRDTQYF.